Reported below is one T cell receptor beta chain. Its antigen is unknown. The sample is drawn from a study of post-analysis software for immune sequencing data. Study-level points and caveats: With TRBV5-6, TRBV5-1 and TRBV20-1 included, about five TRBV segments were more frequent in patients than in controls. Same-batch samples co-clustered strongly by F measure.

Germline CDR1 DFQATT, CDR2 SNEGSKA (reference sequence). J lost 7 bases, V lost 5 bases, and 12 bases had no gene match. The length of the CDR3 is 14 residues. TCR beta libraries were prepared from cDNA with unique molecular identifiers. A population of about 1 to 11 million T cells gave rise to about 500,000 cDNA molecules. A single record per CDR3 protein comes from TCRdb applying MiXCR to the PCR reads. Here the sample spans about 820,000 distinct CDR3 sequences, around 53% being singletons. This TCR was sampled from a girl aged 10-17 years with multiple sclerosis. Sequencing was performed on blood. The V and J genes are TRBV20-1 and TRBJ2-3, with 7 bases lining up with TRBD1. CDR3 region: CSALSGTDGHTQYF. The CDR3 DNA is TGCAGTGCTCTTTCCGGGACAGACGGTCATACGCAGTATTTT.